This TCR beta chain was found in a study of OX40 agonist ivuxolimab in advanced cancers. Study as a whole: Dose-escalation cases comprised hepatocellular carcinoma, melanoma, renal cell or head and neck cancer.

The V gene's germline CDR1 is SGHVS and CDR2 FQNEAQ. The CDR3 has 15 amino acids. Trimming removed 5 bases from V and 3 bases from J, with 16 bases in between. Data came from immunoSEQ multiplex PCR; TCRdb stores just in-frame clones and leaves some out. The table shows 50,000 to 55,000 clones, with approximately 78% occurring only once. This clonotype originated in an adult with an advanced solid tumor such as melanoma, head and neck, liver or kidney cancer. The chain employs TRBV7-8 and TRBJ1-2; D may be TRBD1 (5 bases). The sample consisted of CD4+ or CD8+ T cells sorted from blood, taken in a trial of the OX40 agonist ivuxolimab. As DNA, the CDR3 is TGTGCCAGCAGCCACCCAGGGTTTTCCGACTATGGCTACACCTTC. Amino acids: CASSHPGFSDYGYTF.